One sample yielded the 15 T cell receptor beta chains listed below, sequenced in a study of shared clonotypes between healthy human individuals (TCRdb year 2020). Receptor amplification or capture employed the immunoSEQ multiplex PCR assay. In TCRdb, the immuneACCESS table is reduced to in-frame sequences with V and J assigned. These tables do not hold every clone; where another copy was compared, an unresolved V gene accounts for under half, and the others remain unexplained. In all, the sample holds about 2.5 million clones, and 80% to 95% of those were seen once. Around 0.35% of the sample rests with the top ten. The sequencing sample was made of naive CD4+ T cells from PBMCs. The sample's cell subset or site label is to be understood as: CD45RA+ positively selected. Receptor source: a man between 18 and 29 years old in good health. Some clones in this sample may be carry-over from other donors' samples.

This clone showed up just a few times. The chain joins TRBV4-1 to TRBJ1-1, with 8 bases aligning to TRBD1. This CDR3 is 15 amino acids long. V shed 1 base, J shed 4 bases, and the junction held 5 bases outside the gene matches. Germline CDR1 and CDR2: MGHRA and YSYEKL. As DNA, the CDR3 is TGCGCCAGCAGCCAAGGACAGGGGAGAGTCACTGAAGCTTTCTTT. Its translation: CASSQGQGRVTEAFF.

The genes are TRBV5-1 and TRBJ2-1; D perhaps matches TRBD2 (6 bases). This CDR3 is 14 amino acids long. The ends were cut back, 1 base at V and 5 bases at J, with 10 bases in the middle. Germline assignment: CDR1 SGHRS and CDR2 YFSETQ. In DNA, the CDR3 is TGCGCCAGCAGCTTGTCCTGGACTAACAATGAGCAGTTCTTC. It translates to CASSLSWTNNEQFF.

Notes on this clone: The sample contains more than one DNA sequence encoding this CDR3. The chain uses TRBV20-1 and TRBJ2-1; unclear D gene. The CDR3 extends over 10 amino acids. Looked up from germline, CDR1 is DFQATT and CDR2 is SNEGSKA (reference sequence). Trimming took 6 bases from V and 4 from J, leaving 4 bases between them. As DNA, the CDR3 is TGCAGTGCAGTGTACAATGAGCAGTTCTTC. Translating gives CSAVYNEQFF.

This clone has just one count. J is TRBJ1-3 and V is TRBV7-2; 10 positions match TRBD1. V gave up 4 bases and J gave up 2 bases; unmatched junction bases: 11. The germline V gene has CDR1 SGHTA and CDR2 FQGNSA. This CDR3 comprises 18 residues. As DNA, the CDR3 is TGTGCCAGCAGCTCACCGGGACAGGGGTTTCGGGCTGGAAACACCATATATTTT. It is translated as CASSSPGQGFRAGNTIYF.

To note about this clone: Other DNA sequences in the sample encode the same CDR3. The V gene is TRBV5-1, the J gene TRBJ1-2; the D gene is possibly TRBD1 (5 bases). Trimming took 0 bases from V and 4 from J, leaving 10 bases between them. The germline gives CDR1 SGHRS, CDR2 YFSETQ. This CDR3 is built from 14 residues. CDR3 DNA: TGCGCCAGCAGCTTGGAAGGGGCGCGCTATGGCTACACCTTC. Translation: CASSLEGARYGYTF.

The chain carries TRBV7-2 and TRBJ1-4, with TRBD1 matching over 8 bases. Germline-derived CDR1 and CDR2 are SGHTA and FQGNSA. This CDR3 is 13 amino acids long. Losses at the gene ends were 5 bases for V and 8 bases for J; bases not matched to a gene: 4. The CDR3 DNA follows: TGTGCCAGCAGCCCCGGGGACAGGGAAAAACTGTTTTTT. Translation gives CASSPGDREKLFF.

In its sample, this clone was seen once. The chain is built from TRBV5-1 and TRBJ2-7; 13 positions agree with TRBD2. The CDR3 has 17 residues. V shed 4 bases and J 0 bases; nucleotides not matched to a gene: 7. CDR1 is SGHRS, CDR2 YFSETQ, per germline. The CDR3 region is CASSPRTSGGPSYEQYF. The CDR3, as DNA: TGCGCCAGCAGCCCTCGGACTAGCGGGGGCCCCTCCTACGAGCAGTACTTC.

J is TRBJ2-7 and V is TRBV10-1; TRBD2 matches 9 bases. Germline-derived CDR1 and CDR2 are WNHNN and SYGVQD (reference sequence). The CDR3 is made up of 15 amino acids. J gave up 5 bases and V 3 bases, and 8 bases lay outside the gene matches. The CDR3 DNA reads TGCGCCAGCAGTGAACAGGGACTAGCTAACGACGAGCAGTACTTC. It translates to CASSEQGLANDEQYF.

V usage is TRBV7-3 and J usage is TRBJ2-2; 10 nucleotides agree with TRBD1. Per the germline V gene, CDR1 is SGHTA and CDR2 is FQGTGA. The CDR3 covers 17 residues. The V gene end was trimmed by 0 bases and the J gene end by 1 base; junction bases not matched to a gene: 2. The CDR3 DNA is TGTGCCAGCAGCTTAACTCGGGACAGGGGGAACACCGGGGAGCTGTTTTTT. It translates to CASSLTRDRGNTGELFF. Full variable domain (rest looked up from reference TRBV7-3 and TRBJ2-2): GAGVSQTPSNKVTEKGKYVELRCDPISGHTALYWYRQSLGQGPEFLIYFQGTGAADDSGLPNDRFFAVRPEGSVSTLKIQRTERGDSAVYLCASSLTRDRGNTGELFFGEGSRLTVL.

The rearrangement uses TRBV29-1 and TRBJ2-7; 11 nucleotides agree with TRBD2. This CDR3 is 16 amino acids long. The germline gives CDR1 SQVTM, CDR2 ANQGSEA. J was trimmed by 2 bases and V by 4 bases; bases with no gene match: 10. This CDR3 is CSVGGTSGGVAYEQYF. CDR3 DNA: TGCAGCGTTGGGGGGACTAGCGGAGGGGTAGCCTACGAGCAGTACTTC.

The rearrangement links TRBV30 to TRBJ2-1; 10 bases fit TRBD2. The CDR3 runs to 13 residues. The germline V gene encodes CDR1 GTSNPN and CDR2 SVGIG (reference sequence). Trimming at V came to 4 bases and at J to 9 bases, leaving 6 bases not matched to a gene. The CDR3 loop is CAWKVAGGFEQFF. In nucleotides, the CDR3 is TGTGCCTGGAAGGTAGCGGGAGGCTTTGAGCAGTTCTTC.

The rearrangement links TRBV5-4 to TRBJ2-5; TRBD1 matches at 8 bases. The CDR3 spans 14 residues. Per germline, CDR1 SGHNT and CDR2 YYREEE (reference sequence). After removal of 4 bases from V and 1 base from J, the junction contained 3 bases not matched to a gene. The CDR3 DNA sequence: TGTGCCAGCAGCCGGACAGGGATCCAAGAGACCCAGTACTTC. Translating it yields CASSRTGIQETQYF.

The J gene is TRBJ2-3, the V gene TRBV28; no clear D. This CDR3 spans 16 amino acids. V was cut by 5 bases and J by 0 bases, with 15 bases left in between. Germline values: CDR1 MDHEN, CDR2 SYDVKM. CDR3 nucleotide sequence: TGTGCCAGCAGTATCAGCAGTTCAGGTAGCACAGATACGCAGTATTTT. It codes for CASSISSSGSTDTQYF. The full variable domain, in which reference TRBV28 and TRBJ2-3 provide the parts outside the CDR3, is DVKVTQSSRYLVKRTGEKVFLECVQDMDHENMFWYRQDPGLGLRLIYFSYDVKMKEKGDIPEGYSVSREKKERFSLILESASTNQTSMYLCASSISSSGSTDTQYFGPGTRLTVL.

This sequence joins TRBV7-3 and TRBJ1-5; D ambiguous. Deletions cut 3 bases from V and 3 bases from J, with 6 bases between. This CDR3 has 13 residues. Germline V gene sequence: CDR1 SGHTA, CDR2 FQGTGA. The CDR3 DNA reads TGTGCCAGCAGCTTCTCTTACAATCAGCCCCAGCATTTT. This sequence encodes CASSFSYNQPQHF.

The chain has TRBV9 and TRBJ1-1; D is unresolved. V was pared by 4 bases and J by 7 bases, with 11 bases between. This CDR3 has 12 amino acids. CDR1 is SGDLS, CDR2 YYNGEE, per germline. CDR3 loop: CASSPWAGEAFF. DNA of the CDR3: TGTGCCAGCAGCCCGTGGGCGGGTGAAGCTTTCTTT.